What follows are 20 T cell receptor beta chains derived from one specimen sequenced in a study of blood T cell repertoires in COVID-19. Assay used: immunoSEQ multiplex PCR; TCRdb lists only in-frame clones, some missing. The sample records roughly 100,000 clones, more than 75% being singletons. The specimen was peripheral blood. These receptor sequences come from a man aged 55-75 years with acute or convalescent COVID-19.

V gene TRBV5-1 combines with J gene TRBJ1-1; unclear D gene. The CDR3 has 13 amino acids. V was shortened by 4 bases and J by 0 bases, with 7 bases between the two germline ends. Germline V gene lookup returns CDR1 SGHRS and CDR2 YFSETQ. CDR3 protein: CASSEVMNTEAFF. DNA for the CDR3: TGCGCCAGCAGCGAGGTCATGAACACTGAAGCTTTCTTT.

The chain links TRBV5-1 to TRBJ2-5; 16 bases fit TRBD2. This CDR3 has 18 amino acids. The V gene's germline CDR1 is SGHRS and CDR2 YFSETQ. Germline trimming cut 4 bases from V and 2 bases from J; bases unmatched to any gene: 8. In DNA, the CDR3 is TGCGCCAGCAGCATTCCCGGGACTAGCGGGAGGGTACAAGAGACCCAGTACTTC. Translating gives CASSIPGTSGRVQETQYF.

This chain connects TRBV7-2 to TRBJ2-7, with D perhaps matching TRBD2 (7 bases). In germline, CDR1 is SGHTA, CDR2 FQGNSA. The CDR3 length is 15 residues. Deletions cut 0 bases from V and 0 bases from J, with 9 bases between. The CDR3 nucleotides read TGTGCCAGCAGCTTAGCGGGAGGGGGCTCCTACGAGCAGTACGTC. Translation: CASSLAGGGSYEQYV.

The chain employs TRBV5-1 and TRBJ2-1; D is undetermined. V lost 2 bases to trimming and J lost 1 base, with 13 bases between them. Germline V gene data show CDR1 as SGHRS and CDR2 as YFSETQ. This CDR3 region has 16 residues. CDR3 nucleotide sequence: TGCGCCAGCAGCTTACAACAGACCCAATCCTACAATGAGCAGTTCTTC. Its protein is CASSLQQTQSYNEQFF.

In DNA, the CDR3 is TGTGCCAGCAGTGAACAGGGAGGAAATTCACCCCTCCACTTT. It translates to CASSEQGGNSPLHF. The chain uses TRBV2 and TRBJ1-6, with TRBD1 as a possible D gene (5 bases). The CDR3 loop spans 14 amino acids. V gave up 2 bases and J gave up 7 bases, with 9 bases separating them. Germline V gene data show CDR1 as SNHLY and CDR2 as FYNNEI.

The J gene is TRBJ1-5, the V gene TRBV28; 7 nucleotides agree with TRBD1. With 4 bases clipped from V and 5 bases from J, the junction kept 8 bases outside the gene matches. The CDR3 runs to 15 residues. Germline V gives CDR1 MDHEN, CDR2 SYDVKM. The CDR3 protein is CASSSTGEVDQPQHF. The CDR3 DNA follows: TGTGCCAGCAGTTCCACAGGGGAAGTGGATCAGCCCCAGCATTTT. Drawing the rest from reference TRBV28 and TRBJ1-5, the complete variable domain is DVKVTQSSRYLVKRTGEKVFLECVQDMDHENMFWYRQDPGLGLRLIYFSYDVKMKEKGDIPEGYSVSREKKERFSLILESASTNQTSMYLCASSSTGEVDQPQHFGDGTRLSIL.

This clone was observed a handful of times. This chain uses TRBV11-3 with TRBJ2-5; a possible D gene is TRBD1 (6 bases). Per the germline V gene, CDR1 is SGHNT and CDR2 is YENEEA. This CDR3 has 14 residues. V lost 5 bases and J 4 bases, leaving 14 bases between the germline ends. CDR3: CASSTHREPETQYF. The CDR3, as DNA: TGTGCCAGCAGCACACACAGGGAGCCAGAGACCCAGTACTTC.

V gene TRBV4-3 combines with J gene TRBJ2-3; the match to TRBD2 covers 13 bases. This CDR3 is 18 amino acids long. Germline trimming cut 3 bases from V and 3 bases from J; bases unmatched to any gene: 9. Germline V gene lookup returns CDR1 LGHNA and CDR2 YSLEER. The CDR3 DNA is TGCGCCAGCAGCCAGGGCCCCTGGACTAGCGGGAGAACAGATACGCAGTATTTT. Its protein is CASSQGPWTSGRTDTQYF.

The gene calls are TRBV3-1 (or the pseudogene TRBV3-2) and TRBJ2-1, with 13 bases fitting TRBD2. Trimming removed 5 bases from V and 8 bases from J; junction bases left unmatched: 18. From germline, CDR1 is LGHDT and CDR2 YNNKEL (reference sequence). CDR3 length: 19 residues. This CDR3 is CASSLRTSGSFSYTDEQFF. The CDR3 nucleotides are TGTGCCAGCAGCTTGCGGACTAGCGGGAGTTTCTCCTACACGGATGAGCAGTTCTTC.

The chain couples TRBV4-2 to TRBJ2-5; 9 bases map to TRBD2. The CDR3 spans 17 residues. The germline V gene has CDR1 LGHNA and CDR2 YNFKEQ. V lost 0 bases, J lost 2 bases, and 7 bases stayed unmatched. DNA of the CDR3: TGTGCCAGCAGCCAAGAGGCTAGCGGGGCGTATCAAGAGACCCAGTACTTC. Protein: CASSQEASGAYQETQYF.

This clone was recorded only once. The chain joins TRBV28 to TRBJ2-7; 14 nucleotides line up with TRBD2. CDR1 and CDR2 (germline): MDHEN, SYDVKM. This CDR3 spans 16 amino acids. With 5 bases clipped from V and 4 bases from J, the junction kept 7 bases outside the gene matches. The CDR3 loop is CASSLPGLAGDYEQYF. The CDR3, as DNA: TGTGCCAGCAGTCTACCGGGACTAGCGGGAGATTACGAGCAGTACTTC.

V is TRBV6-5 and J is TRBJ1-4; a possible D gene is TRBD1 (5 bases). CDR1 MNHEY and CDR2 SVGAGI come from the germline V gene. The CDR3 spans 16 residues. V gave up 0 bases and J gave up 4 bases, with 12 bases separating them. For the CDR3, the DNA is TGTGCCAGCAGTTACTCGATGGCGGGACTTAATGAAAAACTGTTTTTT. Amino acids: CASSYSMAGLNEKLFF.

In its sample, this clone was seen a few times. The J gene is TRBJ1-3, the V gene TRBV18; no firm D call. There are 13 residues in the CDR3. Germline V gene data show CDR1 as KGHSH and CDR2 as LQKENI. The ends were cut back, 5 bases at V and 4 bases at J, with 9 bases in the middle. The CDR3 is CASSDSAGNTIYF. In nucleotides, the CDR3 is TGTGCCAGCTCAGACTCGGCCGGAAACACCATATATTTT.

The chain carries TRBV29-1 and TRBJ1-1, with D unresolved. Trimming left V 6 bases short and J 6 bases short, with 14 bases between. Per the germline V gene, CDR1 is SQVTM and CDR2 is ANQGSEA. This CDR3 has 12 residues. CDR3 amino acids: CSVELTQPEAFF. CDR3 sequence (DNA): TGCAGCGTCGAATTGACACAACCTGAAGCTTTCTTT. Looking up the rest from reference TRBV29-1 and TRBJ1-1 gives the full variable domain: SAVISQKPSRDICQRGTSLTIQCQVDSQVTMMFWYRQQPGQSLTLIATANQGSEATYESGFVIDKFPISRPNLTFSTLTVSNMSPEDSSIYLCSVELTQPEAFFGQGTRLTVV.

This chain uses TRBV29-1 with TRBJ2-5; maybe TRBD1 (5 bases). The CDR3 runs to 12 residues. CDR1 and CDR2 from the germline V gene are SQVTM and ANQGSEA. Trimming cost V 8 bases and J 0 bases, with 10 bases left between them. The CDR3 loop reads CSPWTNQETQYF. CDR3 bases: TGCAGCCCCTGGACAAACCAAGAGACCCAGTACTTC.

The V and J genes are TRBV3-1 (or the pseudogene TRBV3-2) and TRBJ1-4, with D hard to call. This CDR3 has 16 amino acids. Germline-derived CDR1 and CDR2 are LGHDT and YNNKEL (reference sequence). Trimming removed 1 base at V and 7 bases at J, with 16 bases between. The CDR3 DNA reads TGTGCCAGCAGCCAAGGGTATCAAAGAGAAAGTGAAAAACTGTTTTTT. Translated: CASSQGYQRESEKLFF.

In nucleotides, the CDR3 is TGTGCCAGCCAACCGGGACAGAGAGATGGCTACACCTTC. Its translation is CASQPGQRDGYTF. The V call is TRBV6-5, the J call TRBJ1-2; 7 nucleotides agree with TRBD1. Germline loops: CDR1 MNHEY, CDR2 SVGAGI. Trimming at V came to 8 bases and at J to 6 bases, leaving 9 bases not matched to a gene. CDR3 size: 13 residues.

V usage is TRBV19 and J usage is TRBJ1-1, with 9 bases aligning to TRBD1. This CDR3 spans 13 amino acids. Trimming removed 4 bases from V and 12 bases from J; junction bases left unmatched: 9. Germline V gene sequence: CDR1 LNHDA, CDR2 SQIVND (reference sequence). The CDR3 DNA follows: TGTGCCAGTAGTACCCACAGGGGGCTTGGGACTTTCTTT. This encodes CASSTHRGLGTFF.

The rearrangement joins TRBV7-2 to TRBJ2-7; 7 nucleotides align to TRBD1. CDR3 length: 17 amino acids. Germline V gene sequence: CDR1 SGHTA, CDR2 FQGNSA. The ends lost 0 bases at V and 0 bases at J; junction bases unmatched: 8. The CDR3 DNA sequence: TGTGCCAGCAGCTTAGCCCTCGACAGGGCGAGCTCCTACGAGCAGTACGTC. This codes for CASSLALDRASSYEQYV.

Here the CDR3 DNA reads TGTGCCAGCATTACAGGGATTTCACCCCTCCACTTT. It specifies CASITGISPLHF. The gene calls are TRBV28 and TRBJ1-6; a weak D match, TRBD1 (6 bases). Germline-derived CDR1 and CDR2 are MDHEN and SYDVKM. V lost 7 bases and J 9 bases, leaving 10 bases between the germline ends. This CDR3 has 12 residues.